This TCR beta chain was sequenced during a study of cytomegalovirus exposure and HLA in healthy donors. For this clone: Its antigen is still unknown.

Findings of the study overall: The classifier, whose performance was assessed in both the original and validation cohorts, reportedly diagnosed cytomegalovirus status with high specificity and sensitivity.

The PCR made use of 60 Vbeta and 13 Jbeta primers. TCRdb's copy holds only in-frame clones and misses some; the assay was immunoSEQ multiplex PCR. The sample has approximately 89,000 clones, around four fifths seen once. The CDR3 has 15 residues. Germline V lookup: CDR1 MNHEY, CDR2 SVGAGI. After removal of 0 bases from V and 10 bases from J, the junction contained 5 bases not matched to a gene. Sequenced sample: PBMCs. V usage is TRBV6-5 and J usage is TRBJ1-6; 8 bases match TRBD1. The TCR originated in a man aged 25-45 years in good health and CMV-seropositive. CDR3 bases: TGTGCCAGCAGTTACTCGAGGACAGGGCAGTCACCCCTCCACTTT. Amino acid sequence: CASSYSRTGQSPLHF.